The source of this T cell receptor beta chain is a study of cytomegalovirus exposure and HLA in healthy donors. The CDR3 totals 15 residues. Germline V lookup: CDR1 LGHNA, CDR2 YNFKEQ. The V end lost 0 bases, the J end lost 4 bases, and 10 bases lay between the germline ends. The PCR had 60 Vbeta and 13 Jbeta primers. The method was immunoSEQ multiplex PCR; TCRdb's version includes in-frame clones alone and lacks a portion of them. Of around 87,000 clones listed, 76% were seen once; the top ten hold around 2.9%. As to this clone: What it recognizes is unknown.

General observations from the study: There were three CMV-associated chains whose specificity for CMV antigens was confirmed in vitro. Being productive about 90% or about 30% of the time was typical of most TCR beta V segments in an earlier analysis. The authors later linked a missense DCLRE1C variant to TCR beta V- and J-gene trimming.

This clonotype originated in a man aged 35 to 55 in good health and CMV-seronegative. Sequencing input: PBMCs. This sequence joins TRBV4-2 and TRBJ2-1; TRBD2 is a possible D gene (6 bases). CDR3 sequence reads: CASSQEGTSYNEQFF. As DNA, the CDR3 is TGTGCCAGCAGCCAAGAGGGGACTTCTTACAATGAGCAGTTCTTC.